What follows is one T cell receptor beta chain and its context. This sample stems from a study of blood T cell repertoires in COVID-19. V was clipped by 5 bases and J by 1 base, with 12 bases between them. Germline V CDR1 and CDR2: MNHEY, SMNVEV (reference sequence). The CDR3 consists of 15 residues. The data were produced by immunoSEQ multiplex PCR, yet TCRdb's version contains in-frame clones alone and is incomplete. The profile shows approximately 200,000 clones, 70% to 90% of them singletons. Those enrolled in Seattle joined during active infection and were followed longitudinally afterward. Sequences were obtained from peripheral blood. This clonotype originated in an older person with COVID-19, enrolled during active disease. This chain links TRBV27 with TRBJ1-5; D possibly corresponds to TRBD1 (5 bases). The CDR3 region is CASSPTDASNQPQHF. The CDR3 bases are TGTGCCAGCAGTCCGACAGACGCCAGCAATCAGCCCCAGCATTTT.